One sample yielded the 20 T cell receptor beta chains listed below, sequenced in a study of T cell responses to AZD1222 COVID-19 vaccine. This table comes from immunoSEQ multiplex PCR, and its TCRdb copy is limited to in-frame clones, with some not included. The table includes 80,000 to 100,000 clones, about 89% detected once. The sample was peripheral blood, taken 28 days after the second AZD1222 dose. These receptors all stem from an adult who received the AZD1222 COVID-19 vaccine.

The chain is built from TRBV5-6 and TRBJ2-5; TRBD2 might be the D (5 bases). Trimming removed 6 bases at V and 5 bases at J, with 14 bases between. The germline V gene has CDR1 SGHDT and CDR2 YYEEEE. This CDR3 contains 13 residues. This CDR3 is CASTRAGFETQYF. CDR3 coding DNA: TGTGCCAGCACCCGTGCGGGTTTTGAGACCCAGTACTTC.

The chain links TRBV2 to TRBJ1-2; D is ambiguous. Germline V gene sequence: CDR1 SNHLY, CDR2 FYNNEI. This CDR3 contains 11 residues. V shed 2 bases and J shed 5 bases, with 3 bases lying between them. The CDR3 sequence is CASSETYGYTF. In nucleotides, the CDR3 is TGTGCCAGCAGTGAAACTTATGGCTACACCTTC.

The chain has TRBV6-1 and TRBJ1-5, with D unclear. The CDR3 extends over 14 amino acids. Germline lookup yields CDR1 MNHNS and CDR2 SASEGT. The V and J ends lost 3 bases and 0 bases respectively, with 6 bases between them. CDR3 region: CASSDRYSNQPQHF. The CDR3 nucleotides read TGTGCCAGCAGTGATAGGTATAGCAATCAGCCCCAGCATTTT.

The chain links TRBV7-3 to TRBJ2-7, with a weak D call TRBD1 (6 bases). The CDR3 loop spans 12 amino acids. Germline assignment: CDR1 SGHTA and CDR2 FQGTGA. Between the trimmed V and J ends, which lost 5 bases and 6 bases, there was a span of 11 bases. The CDR3 loop reads CASSHPGAEQYF. CDR3 DNA sequence: TGTGCCAGCAGCCACCCAGGGGCCGAGCAGTACTTC.

The J gene is TRBJ2-2, the V gene TRBV7-8; D is tentatively TRBD1 or TRBD2 (5 bases each). This CDR3 has 15 amino acids. Germline CDR1 and CDR2: SGHVS and FQNEAQ. The ends were cut back, 5 bases at V and 5 bases at J, with 15 bases in the middle. The CDR3 region is CASSARGGGTGELFF. CDR3 DNA sequence: TGTGCCAGCAGCGCCCGTGGGGGTGGAACCGGGGAGCTGTTTTTT.

The chain carries TRBV4-1 and TRBJ1-5; D is unclear. Germline CDR1 is MGHRA and CDR2 is YSYEKL. This CDR3 has 14 amino acids. Trimming took off 4 bases at V and 1 base at J, with 8 bases between the two ends. The CDR3 region has the DNA TGCGCCAGCAGCCTCGCAGAAAGCAATCAGCCCCAGCATTTT. This encodes CASSLAESNQPQHF.

V is TRBV7-7 and J is TRBJ2-3; TRBD1 matches at 9 bases. Trimming cost V 5 bases and J 4 bases; bases outside gene matches: 7. Germline V gene sequence: CDR1 SSHAT, CDR2 FNYEAQ (reference sequence). The CDR3 loop spans 15 amino acids. CDR3 coding DNA: TGTGCCAGCAGCAGAGGGACAGGGACGTCAGATACGCAGTATTTT. It translates to CASSRGTGTSDTQYF.

This clone was seen more than once but under ten times. The chain uses TRBV10-3 and TRBJ2-7; 8 nucleotides line up with TRBD2. V dropped 4 bases and J dropped 0; count of bases not matched to a gene: 5. This CDR3 spans 15 amino acids. Germline assignment: CDR1 ENHRY and CDR2 SYGVKD. The CDR3, as DNA: TGTGCCATCAGTGGGGGGAGCGGGGGCTCCTACGAGCAGTACTTC. Translation gives CAISGGSGGSYEQYF.

The rearrangement joins TRBV6-6 to TRBJ1-1; no reliable D call. Trimming cost V 2 bases and J 5 bases, with 6 bases left between them. The CDR3 is 12 amino acids. From germline, CDR1 is MNHNY and CDR2 SVGAGI (reference sequence). The CDR3 region has the DNA TGTGCCAGCAGTTACGGGGATACTGAAGCTTTCTTT. It codes for CASSYGDTEAFF.

CDR3 amino acids: CASSVGGGAKNIQYF. The CDR3 DNA follows: TGTGCCAGCAGCGTAGGCGGGGGAGCCAAAAACATTCAGTACTTC. The rearrangement uses TRBV9 and TRBJ2-4; TRBD2 matches 7 bases. CDR3 length: 15 amino acids. The J segment lost 0 bases and the V segment lost 0 bases, leaving 0 bases of the junction unmatched. Germline V CDR1 and CDR2: SGDLS, YYNGEE.

V usage is TRBV4-2 and J usage is TRBJ2-1, with 10 bases lining up with TRBD2. This CDR3 contains 16 residues. J gave up 7 bases and V 0 bases, and 6 bases lay outside the gene matches. The germline gives CDR1 LGHNA, CDR2 YNFKEQ. The DNA for the CDR3 is TGTGCCAGCAGCCAAGACCGAGCGGGGGGGCCTAATGAGCAGTTCTTC. This encodes CASSQDRAGGPNEQFF.

The chain joins TRBV10-1 to TRBJ2-1, with D hard to call. This CDR3 spans 17 amino acids. Trimming left V 1 base short and J 0 bases short, with 13 bases between. CDR1 and CDR2 from the germline V gene are WNHNN and SYGVQD (reference sequence). CDR3 residues: CASSELSTTPSYNEQFF. In DNA form, the CDR3 reads TGCGCCAGCAGTGAGTTGTCTACAACCCCCTCCTACAATGAGCAGTTCTTC.

This clone was detected once. The chain employs TRBV5-1 and TRBJ2-1; TRBD1 matches at 9 bases. The CDR3 spans 15 residues. The germline V gene encodes CDR1 SGHRS and CDR2 YFSETQ. Unmatched junction bases numbered 9, after V lost 1 base and J lost 10 bases. CDR3 sequence (DNA): TGCGCCAGCAGCTTGCAAGGACAGGGGTCAGGGGAGCAGTTCTTC. Its protein product is CASSLQGQGSGEQFF.

The rearrangement joins TRBV18 to TRBJ2-7, with D uncertain. Trimming cost V 2 bases and J 0 bases, with 11 bases left between them. The CDR3 is 15 amino acids. The germline gives CDR1 KGHSH, CDR2 LQKENI. CDR3 in DNA: TGTGCCAGCTCACCATCACAATCGGGCTCCTACGAGCAGTACTTC. Translation: CASSPSQSGSYEQYF.

This clone was seen only a few times. This rearrangement joins TRBV7-9 to TRBJ2-6; D is undetermined. The V gene lost 3 bases and the J gene lost 0 bases, with 6 bases spanning the gap. Germline V gene data show CDR1 as SEHNR and CDR2 as FQNEAQ (reference sequence). The CDR3 covers 15 residues. The CDR3, as DNA: TGTGCCAGCAGCTTCCTACTCTCTGGGGCCAACGTCCTGACTTTC. It is translated as CASSFLLSGANVLTF.

The rearrangement uses TRBV5-6 and TRBJ2-2; D possibly corresponds to TRBD2 (5 bases). Germline CDR1 SGHDT, CDR2 YYEEEE. Trimming shortened V by 2 bases and J by 0 bases, and 11 bases separated the two germline ends. The CDR3 is made up of 16 amino acids. The CDR3 nucleotides are TGTGCCAGCAGCTTTCGGGGTTCCGCGAACACCGGGGAGCTGTTTTTT. Its translation: CASSFRGSANTGELFF.

The chain employs TRBV5-1 and TRBJ2-6; 7 bases fit TRBD1. Trimming cost V 4 bases and J 0 bases; bases outside gene matches: 13. The CDR3 runs 19 residues. Germline values: CDR1 SGHRS, CDR2 YFSETQ. CDR3 residues: CASSVAGTVLSSGANVLTF. The CDR3 bases are TGCGCCAGCAGCGTTGCCGGGACAGTCCTAAGCTCTGGGGCCAACGTCCTGACTTTC.

CDR3 in DNA: TGTGCCAGCTCACCACAGGGGCAAGGGGCCAACGTCCTGACTTTC. This sequence encodes CASSPQGQGANVLTF. This chain uses TRBV18 with TRBJ2-6, with D perhaps TRBD1 (5 bases). The CDR3 has 15 residues. Deletions cut 1 base from V and 4 bases from J, with 8 bases between. The germline CDR1 and CDR2 sequences are KGHSH and LQKENI.

This clone appeared a few times. The rearrangement joins TRBV7-9 to TRBJ1-2; D may be TRBD1 (6 bases). Trimming took off 7 bases at V and 2 bases at J, with 11 bases between the two ends. There are 13 residues in the CDR3. The germline V gene encodes CDR1 SEHNR and CDR2 FQNEAQ (reference sequence). The CDR3 protein is CASTLTGNYGYTF. The CDR3 nucleotides are TGTGCCAGCACTTTGACAGGAAACTATGGCTACACCTTC.

This clone was picked up a small number of times. The V and J genes are TRBV18 and TRBJ1-2; D remains unclear. CDR1 and CDR2 (germline): KGHSH, LQKENI. The CDR3 covers 15 residues. The V gene lost 5 bases and the J gene lost 0 bases, with 13 bases spanning the gap. CDR3 bases: TGTGCCAGCTCAGTATGGACGGGAGCTAACTATGGCTACACCTTC. This gives the protein CASSVWTGANYGYTF. Using reference TRBV18 and TRBJ1-2 for the parts outside the CDR3, the full variable domain is NAGVMQNPRHLVRRRGQEARLRCSPMKGHSHVYWYRQLPEEGLKFMVYLQKENIIDESGMPKERFSAEFPKEGPSILRIQQVVRGDSAAYFCASSVWTGANYGYTFGSGTRLTVV.